The T cell receptor beta chain under discussion was sequenced for a study of CD8 T cells in Susac syndrome. The multiple sclerosis controls comprised treatment-naive patients whose relapsing-remitting disease was stable or active. The trim removed 2 bases at V and 2 bases at J, leaving 6 bases unmatched. The CDR3 sequence is 17 residues long. Germline assignment: CDR1 MNHEY and CDR2 SVGEGT. With random hexamers, roughly 0.5 to 1 ug RNA was reverse transcribed. The authors amplified TCR beta CDR3 across 54 Vbeta and 13 Jbeta using immunoSEQ multiplex PCR. TCRdb used MiXCR to reprocess the immunoSEQ multiplex PCR reads, holding one entry per CDR3 protein. The sample contains some 200,000 distinct CDR3 sequences, roughly 96% of which appear only once. The sample holds one count of this clonotype.

This TCR was recovered from a human donor with multiple sclerosis. The rearrangement uses TRBV6-2 or TRBV6-3 and TRBJ2-3, with 11 bases identical to TRBD2. Material: CD4+ T cells from PBMCs. The CDR3, as DNA: TGTGCCAGCAGTTACGTCAGACTAGCGGGGTCCACAGATACGCAGTATTTT. Amino acids: CASSYVRLAGSTDTQYF.